The present TCR beta chain was sequenced within a study of PD-1 blockade in classical Hodgkin lymphoma. Study results and limitations: By C4D1 there was a significant rise in CD4+ TCR diversity but not in CD8+ TCR diversity.

Relapse was seen in all patients after autologous stem cell transplantation, and brentuximab vedotin exposure was variable. Sequencing was performed with immunoSEQ multiplex PCR; in TCRdb, only in-frame clones are kept and a portion is missing. This table holds approximately 160,000 clones, less than 80% found once. Turning to this clone: What it binds is not known.

CDR1 and CDR2 (germline): LGHNA, YNFKEQ. The V end lost 0 bases, the J end lost 0 bases, and 17 bases lay between the germline ends. The CDR3 covers 19 residues. The clonotype comes from a human donor with classical Hodgkin lymphoma. The source material was peripheral blood mononuclear cells (PBMCs), sampled before the second cycle of nivolumab. This sequence joins TRBV4-2 and TRBJ1-4, with TRBD1 as a possible D gene (6 bases). The CDR3 spells CASSQDRRGASATNEKLFF. The CDR3 coding sequence is TGTGCCAGCAGCCAAGATAGGAGGGGGGCCTCGGCAACTAATGAAAAACTGTTTTTT.